One and the same sample provided the 8 T cell receptor beta chains below, sequenced in a study of human T cells and chemical hapten exposure. It was the library that attached unique molecular identifiers to individual cDNA molecules. TCRdb processed the reads anew with MiXCR; each CDR3 protein has one entry. The table includes some 4,900 distinct CDR3 sequences, less than 65% detected once. As to treatment: therapeutic diphenylcyclopropenone sensitization with weekly scalp DPC. Here the sequenced sample was whole blood, taken before DPC sensitization or 2, 6, or about 24 weeks after (not recorded which). The origin of the receptors is an adult with alopecia areata. Some clones in this sample may be carry-over from other donors' samples. This table probably holds off-target reads from a library built for another chain.

The V and J genes are TRBV4-2 and TRBJ2-2; D is perhaps TRBD1 or TRBD2 (5 bases each). CDR1 is LGHNA and CDR2 is YNFKEQ in the germline V gene. V was shortened by 5 bases and J by 6 bases, with 13 bases between the two germline ends. The CDR3 runs to 14 residues. The CDR3 sequence: CASSSGTISGELFF. DNA for the CDR3: TGTGCCAGCAGCTCCGGGACCATTTCCGGGGAGCTGTTTTTT.

The chain uses TRBV6-2 or TRBV6-3 and TRBJ2-1; no clear D. V lost 10 bases, J lost 4 bases, and 14 bases lay in between. The CDR3 spans 13 residues. CDR1 is MNHEY and CDR2 is SVGEGT in the germline V gene. The CDR3 coding sequence is TGTGCCACCAACCGTGGGCAGTACAATGAGCAGTTCTTC. Encoded protein: CATNRGQYNEQFF.

V is TRBV28 and J is TRBJ2-7, with 10 bases that match TRBD2. This CDR3 is built from 14 residues. Trimming removed 3 bases from V and 5 bases from J; junction bases left unmatched: 4. Per the germline V gene, CDR1 is MDHEN and CDR2 is SYDVKM. The CDR3 here is CASSFLAGAHEQYF. As DNA, the CDR3 is TGTGCCAGCAGTTTTCTAGCGGGAGCCCACGAGCAGTACTTC. Variable domain in full (rest from reference TRBV28 and TRBJ2-7): DVKVTQSSRYLVKRTGEKVFLECVQDMDHENMFWYRQDPGLGLRLIYFSYDVKMKEKGDIPEGYSVSREKKERFSLILESASTNQTSMYLCASSFLAGAHEQYFGPGTRLTVT.

The chain carries TRBV30 and TRBJ2-3; maybe TRBD2 (5 bases). The germline gives CDR1 GTSNPN, CDR2 SVGIG (reference sequence). The V and J ends lost 5 bases and 0 bases respectively, with 15 bases between them. The CDR3 is 15 residues long. The CDR3 region is CAWAGKATSTDTQYF. CDR3 sequence (DNA): TGTGCCTGGGCCGGGAAGGCAACAAGCACAGATACGCAGTATTTT.

The chain joins TRBV5-1 to TRBJ2-3; D is perhaps TRBD2 (5 bases). The germline V gene has CDR1 SGHRS and CDR2 YFSETQ. The CDR3 has 16 amino acids. V shed 0 bases and J shed 2 bases, with 13 bases lying between them. The CDR3 DNA sequence: TGCGCCAGCAGCTTGGTTGGACTTCTCCCCACAGATACGCAGTATTTT. Translating it yields CASSLVGLLPTDTQYF.

This clonotype was seen a handful of times. The chain couples TRBV20-1 to TRBJ2-7, with TRBD2 as a possible D gene (6 bases). The CDR3 totals 16 residues. Germline V gene data show CDR1 as DFQATT and CDR2 as SNEGSKA (reference sequence). V lost 4 bases to trimming and J lost 3 bases, with 22 bases between them. The CDR3 coding sequence is TGCAGTGCTACCGGGGGAAAGGTCTCTCTCCGCTACGAGCAGTACTTC. Amino acid sequence: CSATGGKVSLRYEQYF.

The gene calls are TRBV30 and TRBJ2-3; D uncertain. V shed 2 bases and J shed 4 bases, with 4 bases lying between them. The germline V gene has CDR1 GTSNPN and CDR2 SVGIG (reference sequence). CDR3 size: 11 residues. CDR3 DNA sequence: TGTGCCTGGAGTAGCGCAGATACGCAGTATTTT. Translated, it gives CAWSSADTQYF.

The chain links TRBV19 to TRBJ2-7; 12 bases line up with TRBD2. The CDR3 sequence is 15 residues long. The ends lost 9 bases at V and 7 bases at J; junction bases unmatched: 13. CDR1 is LNHDA and CDR2 is SQIVND in the germline V gene (reference sequence). CDR3 region: CASRLAGAAVGEQYF. In DNA form, the CDR3 reads TGTGCCAGCCGACTAGCGGGAGCGGCGGTGGGGGAGCAGTACTTC.